Presented here are 5 T cell receptor beta chains from one specimen sequenced in a study of blood T cell repertoires in COVID-19. Data came from immunoSEQ multiplex PCR; TCRdb stores just in-frame clones and leaves some out. The sample has over 200,000 clones, roughly 90% seen once. Sequenced: peripheral blood. The source is a woman aged 55-69 years with acute or convalescent COVID-19.

This clone was seen a single time. This chain uses TRBV5-1 with TRBJ1-4; TRBD1 agrees at 7 bases. With 3 bases clipped from V and 8 bases from J, the junction kept 10 bases outside the gene matches. The CDR3 covers 15 residues. Germline CDR1 is SGHRS and CDR2 is YFSETQ. The CDR3 region is CASSSLTGSREKLFF. CDR3 DNA: TGCGCCAGCAGCTCCCTGACAGGGTCAAGGGAAAAACTGTTTTTT.

The V and J genes are TRBV5-1 and TRBJ2-5, with 13 bases matching TRBD2. Germline trimming cut 7 bases from V and 2 bases from J; bases unmatched to any gene: 8. CDR3 size: 16 residues. Germline CDR1 reads SGHRS; CDR2 reads YFSETQ. The CDR3 DNA reads as TGCGCCAGCGGGGGGACTAGCGGGGCACCTCAAGAGACCCAGTACTTC. Protein sequence: CASGGTSGAPQETQYF.

The rearrangement links TRBV11-2 to TRBJ2-5, with 9 bases that match TRBD1. The germline V gene encodes CDR1 SGHAT and CDR2 FQNNGV. With 5 bases clipped from V and 2 bases from J, the junction kept 3 bases outside the gene matches. The CDR3 has 14 amino acids. The CDR3 sequence: CASSIGTGQETQYF. In DNA form, the CDR3 reads TGTGCCAGCAGCATCGGGACAGGGCAAGAGACCCAGTACTTC.

The gene calls are TRBV5-8 and TRBJ2-6; 7 bases are a match to TRBD1. Trimming took 2 bases from V and 2 from J; bases not matched to a gene: 1. CDR3 length equals 15 residues. The germline CDR1 and CDR2 sequences are SGHTS and YDEGEE. The CDR3 here is CASSLTGAGANVLTF. The CDR3 DNA reads as TGTGCCAGCAGCTTAACAGGGGCTGGGGCCAACGTCCTGACTTTC.

The V and J genes are TRBV28 and TRBJ1-2; 10 bases line up with TRBD1. V dropped 9 bases and J dropped 8; count of bases not matched to a gene: 9. CDR1 is MDHEN and CDR2 is SYDVKM in the germline V gene. The CDR3 covers 13 residues. CDR3 protein: CASSTGGANGYTF. The DNA for the CDR3 is TGTGCCAGTTCGACAGGGGGCGCAAACGGCTACACCTTC.